The clone carrying this T cell receptor (beta chain) was seen a few times. No antigen is known for it. The germline gives CDR1 LNHDA, CDR2 SQIVND (reference sequence). This CDR3 region has 12 residues. Deletions cut 7 bases from V and 8 bases from J, with 14 bases between. The data were obtained in a study of shared clonotypes between healthy human individuals. Study-wide context: Aged between 18 and 49, the donors were two women and three men.

Study-wide findings and caveats: Naive CD4 clonotypes were shared across a few donors at about 5.2%.

Naive CD8 isolation took CD45RO-negative cells positively selected for CCR7 and excluded terminally differentiated effector memory CD45RA+ cells. The data were produced by immunoSEQ multiplex PCR, yet TCRdb's version contains in-frame clones alone and is incomplete. Of hundreds of thousands of clones listed, 90% to 95% are singletons. Material for sequencing was naive CD8+ T cells sorted from blood. V is TRBV19 and J is TRBJ1-2; perhaps TRBD1 as D (5 bases). This clonotype originated in a man aged 30 to 39 in good health. The CDR3 protein is CASTAGLEGYTF. The CDR3 DNA reads TGTGCCAGTACAGCAGGGTTGGAAGGCTACACCTTC.